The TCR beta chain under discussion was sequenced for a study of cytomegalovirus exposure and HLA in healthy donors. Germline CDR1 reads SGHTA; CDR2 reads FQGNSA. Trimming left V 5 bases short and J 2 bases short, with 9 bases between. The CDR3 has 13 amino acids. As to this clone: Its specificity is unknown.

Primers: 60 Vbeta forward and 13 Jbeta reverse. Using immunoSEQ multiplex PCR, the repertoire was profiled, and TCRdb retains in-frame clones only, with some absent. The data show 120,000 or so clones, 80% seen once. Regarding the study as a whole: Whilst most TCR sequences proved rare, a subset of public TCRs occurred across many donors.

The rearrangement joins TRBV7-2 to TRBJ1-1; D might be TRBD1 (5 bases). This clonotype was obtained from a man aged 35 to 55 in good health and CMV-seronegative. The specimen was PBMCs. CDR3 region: CASSPQGNTEAFF. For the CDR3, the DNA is TGTGCCAGCAGCCCCCAGGGTAACACTGAAGCTTTCTTT.